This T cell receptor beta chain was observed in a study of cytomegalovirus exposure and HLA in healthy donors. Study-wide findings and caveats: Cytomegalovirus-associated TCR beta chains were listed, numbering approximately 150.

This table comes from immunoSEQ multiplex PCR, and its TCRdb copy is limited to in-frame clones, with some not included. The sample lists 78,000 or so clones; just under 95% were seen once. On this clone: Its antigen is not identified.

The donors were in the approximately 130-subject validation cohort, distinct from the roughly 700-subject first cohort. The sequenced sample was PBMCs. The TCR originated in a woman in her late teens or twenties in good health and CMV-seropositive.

The CDR3 sequence is CASSLGPAGLSTDTQYF. In nucleotides, the CDR3 is TGTGCCAGCAGCTTAGGTCCAGCGGGCCTTAGCACAGATACGCAGTATTTT. The chain is built from TRBV7-2 and TRBJ2-3, with TRBD2 as a possible D gene (6 bases). Germline assignment: CDR1 SGHTA and CDR2 FQGNSA. V lost 1 base, J lost 0 bases, and 14 bases lay in between. The CDR3 contains 17 residues.